This T cell receptor (beta chain) was retrieved from a study of spatial heterogeneity in lung cancer. Whole-study results and caveats: The number of expanded tumor alpha and beta chains correlated with mutation number. Coverage estimated for tumor T cells reached about 6.5% for alpha chains and 13% for beta chains.

V was clipped by 4 bases and J by 0 bases, with 12 bases between them. The CDR3 spans 14 residues. Per germline, CDR1 DFQATT and CDR2 SNEGSKA (reference sequence). This clonotype was counted at least ten times. Its specificity is unknown. Individually, TCR cDNA molecules were each labelled with a unique molecular identifier. MiXCR, applied by TCRdb to the 5' RACE reads, yields one record per CDR3 protein. The data hold approximately 9,200 distinct CDR3 sequences, with 5% observed a single time. This sample's time point: sample taken at primary tumor resection. Material for sequencing was whole RNA from tumor, nontumor lung or frozen PBMC, left unsorted.

The receptor was isolated from a female donor with early-stage non-small cell lung cancer. The sequencing used lung tumor tissue, collected at surgery. V usage is TRBV20-1 and J usage is TRBJ2-5; D is undetermined. In DNA form, the CDR3 reads TGCAGTGCTAATCCCTCGTGGTACCAAGAGACCCAGTACTTC. Translated, it gives CSANPSWYQETQYF.